These 8 T cell receptor beta chains came from one sample sequenced in a study of cytomegalovirus exposure and HLA in healthy donors. Use of 60 Vbeta and 13 Jbeta primers characterized the PCR. Libraries were prepared by immunoSEQ multiplex PCR; TCRdb keeps only in-frame clonotypes and omits some of them. The repertoire consists of about 180,000 clones, with about 75% occurring once and the leading ten covering 6.3%. Sequencing input: PBMCs. Receptors originate from a man aged 35-49 years in good health and CMV-seropositive.

J is TRBJ2-7 and V is TRBV28; 8 bases are a match to TRBD1. This CDR3 is built from 14 residues. The trim removed 2 bases at V and 2 bases at J, leaving 2 bases unmatched. Germline lookup yields CDR1 MDHEN and CDR2 SYDVKM. CDR3 region: CASSLQGATYEQYF. The CDR3 bases are TGTGCCAGCAGTTTACAGGGGGCGACCTACGAGCAGTACTTC.

Notes on this clone: At one of its ends the junction is not consistent with the germline gene, which may arise from a read error. The same CDR3 can be traced to other DNA sequences in this sample. The V call is TRBV9, the J call TRBJ1-2, with D maybe TRBD1 (5 bases). Germline V CDR1 and CDR2: SGDLS, YYNGEE. CDR3 size: 17 residues. This CDR3 is CASSVVSIGASRGGYTF. CDR3 nucleotide sequence: TGTGCCAGCAGCGTAGTCTCGATTGGGGCGAGTCGTGGCGGCTACACTTTC.

The CDR3 is CASSPRQDSPYGYTF. DNA of the CDR3: TGTGCCAGCTCACCACGTCAGGACAGCCCCTATGGCTACACCTTC. The V gene is TRBV18, the J gene TRBJ1-2; D might be TRBD1 (6 bases). The V end lost 1 base, the J end lost 4 bases, and 13 bases lay between the germline ends. This CDR3 contains 15 residues. Per the germline V gene, CDR1 is KGHSH and CDR2 is LQKENI.

A word on this clone: An end of the junction does not agree with germline; a read error may underlie this. The rearrangement links TRBV2 to TRBJ1-5, with 7 bases identical to TRBD1. The CDR3 length is 15 residues. Germline CDR1 is SNHLY and CDR2 is FYNNEI. CDR3 residues: CASRVGQTSSQPQHF. CDR3 bases: TGTGCCAGCAGGGTGGGACAGACCAGCAGTCAGCCCCAGCATTTT.

The chain carries TRBV5-1 and TRBJ2-1, with D unresolved. The CDR3 totals 12 residues. Germline lookup yields CDR1 SGHRS and CDR2 YFSETQ. Trimming took off 0 bases at V and 6 bases at J, with 4 bases between the two ends. The CDR3 here is CASSLDGNEQFF. CDR3 in DNA: TGCGCCAGCAGCTTGGACGGCAATGAGCAGTTCTTC. Drawing the rest from reference TRBV5-1 and TRBJ2-1, the complete variable domain is KAGVTQTPRYLIKTRGQQVTLSCSPISGHRSVSWYQQTPGQGLQFLFEYFSETQRNKGNFPGRFSGRQFSNSRSEMNVSTLELGDSALYLCASSLDGNEQFFGPGTRLTVL.

About this clone: The CDR3 does not end in the conserved phenylalanine or tryptophan, so this is likely a read error. The chain has TRBV19 and TRBJ1-1; no clear D. The V end lost 7 bases, the J end lost 3 bases, and 15 bases lay between the germline ends. The CDR3 is 14 residues long. Germline V gene data show CDR1 as LNHDA and CDR2 as SQIVND (reference sequence). The CDR3 here is CASMFKPFDTEAFL. CDR3 bases: TGTGCCAGTATGTTCAAGCCTTTTGACACTGAAGCTTTCCTT.

The chain couples TRBV5-6 to TRBJ1-1; D is undetermined. Germline values: CDR1 SGHDT, CDR2 YYEEEE. V was pared by 0 bases and J by 4 bases, with 10 bases between. This CDR3 comprises 14 residues. CDR3 residues: CASSLGYGSTEAFF. The CDR3, as DNA: TGTGCCAGCAGCTTGGGGTACGGTTCCACTGAAGCTTTCTTT.

This chain uses TRBV2 with TRBJ2-1; 8 nucleotides match TRBD1. The CDR3 has 15 amino acids. V lost 6 bases, J lost 6 bases, and 10 bases stayed unmatched. Germline V CDR1 and CDR2: SNHLY, FYNNEI. In DNA, the CDR3 is TGTGCCAGCAGGAGGGACAGGCCGAATTCCAATGAGCAGTTCTTC. It is translated as CASRRDRPNSNEQFF.